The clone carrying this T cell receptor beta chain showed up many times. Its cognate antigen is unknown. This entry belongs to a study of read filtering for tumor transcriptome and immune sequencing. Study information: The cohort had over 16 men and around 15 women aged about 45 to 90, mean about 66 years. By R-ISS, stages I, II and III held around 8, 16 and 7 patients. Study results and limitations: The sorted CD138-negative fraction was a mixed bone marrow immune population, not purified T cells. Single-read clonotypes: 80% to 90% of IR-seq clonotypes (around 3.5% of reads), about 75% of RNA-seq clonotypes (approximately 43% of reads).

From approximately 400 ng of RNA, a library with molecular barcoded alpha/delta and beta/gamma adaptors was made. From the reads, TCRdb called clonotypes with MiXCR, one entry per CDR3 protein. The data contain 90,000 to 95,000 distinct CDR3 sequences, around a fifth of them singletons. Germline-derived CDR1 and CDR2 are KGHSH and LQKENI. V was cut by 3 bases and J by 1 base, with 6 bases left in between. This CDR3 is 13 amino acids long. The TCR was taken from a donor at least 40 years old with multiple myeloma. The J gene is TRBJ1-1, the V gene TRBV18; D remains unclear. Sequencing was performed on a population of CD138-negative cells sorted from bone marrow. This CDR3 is CASSPSTNTEAFF. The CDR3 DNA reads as TGTGCCAGCTCACCTTCCACGAACACTGAAGCTTTCTTT.